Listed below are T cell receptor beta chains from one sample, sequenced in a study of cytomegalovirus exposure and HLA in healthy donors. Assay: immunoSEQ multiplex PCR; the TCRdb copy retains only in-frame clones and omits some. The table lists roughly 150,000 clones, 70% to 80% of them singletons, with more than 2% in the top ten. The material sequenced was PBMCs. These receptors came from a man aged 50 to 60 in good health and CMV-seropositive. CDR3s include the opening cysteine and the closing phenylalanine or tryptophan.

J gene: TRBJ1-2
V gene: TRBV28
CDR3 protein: CASSPSDRVWGYTF

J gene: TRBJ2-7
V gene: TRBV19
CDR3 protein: CAGSPGQGAYEQYF

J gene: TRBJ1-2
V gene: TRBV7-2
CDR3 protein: CASRQGGYTF

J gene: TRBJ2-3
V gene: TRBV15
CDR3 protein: CATSRAGDSTDTQYF

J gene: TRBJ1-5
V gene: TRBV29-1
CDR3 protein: CSVIGGQGAGQPQHF

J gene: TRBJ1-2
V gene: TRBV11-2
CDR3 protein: CASSLDSGQGAGGYTF

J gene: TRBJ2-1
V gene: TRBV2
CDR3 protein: CASSEGLAGVPYNEQFF

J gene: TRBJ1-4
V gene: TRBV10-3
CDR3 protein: CAIRGQVGEKLFF

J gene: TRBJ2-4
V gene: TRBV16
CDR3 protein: CASSQFRDIQYF

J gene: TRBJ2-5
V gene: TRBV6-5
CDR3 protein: CASSYSGGGRETQYF

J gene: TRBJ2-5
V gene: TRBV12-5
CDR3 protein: CASGATGGETQYF

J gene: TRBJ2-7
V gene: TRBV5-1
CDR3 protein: CAGSLGEGYEQYF

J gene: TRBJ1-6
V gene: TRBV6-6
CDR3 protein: CAARALSGGLNSPLHF

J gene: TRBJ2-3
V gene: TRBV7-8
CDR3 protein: CADPGQFTDTQYF

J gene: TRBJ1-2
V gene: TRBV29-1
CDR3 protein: CSASRQGRYGYTF

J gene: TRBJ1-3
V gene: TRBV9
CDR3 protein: CASSVAQGLGSGNTIYF

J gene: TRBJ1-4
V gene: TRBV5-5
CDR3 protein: CASSPLRALANEKLFF

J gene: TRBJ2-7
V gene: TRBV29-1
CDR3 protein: CSVEGDRGRAYEQYF

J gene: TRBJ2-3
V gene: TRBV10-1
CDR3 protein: CASSRTSTDTQYF

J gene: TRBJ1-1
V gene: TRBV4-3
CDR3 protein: CASSREQGTLTEAFF

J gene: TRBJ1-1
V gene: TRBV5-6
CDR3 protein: CASSLVGGRDTEAFF

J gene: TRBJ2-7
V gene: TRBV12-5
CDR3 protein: CASGFNRGEQYF

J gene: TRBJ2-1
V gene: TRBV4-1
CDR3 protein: CASSRRLAGTYNEQFF

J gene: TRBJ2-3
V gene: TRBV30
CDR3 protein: CAWSVLKDTQYF

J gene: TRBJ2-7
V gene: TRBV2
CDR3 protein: CASSAGTNYEQYF

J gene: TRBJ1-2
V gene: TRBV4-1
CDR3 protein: CASGGPTGIPPGYTF

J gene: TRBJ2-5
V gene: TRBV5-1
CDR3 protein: CASSSGVGGQETQYF

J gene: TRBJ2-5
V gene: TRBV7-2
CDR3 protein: CASSSGLVQETQYF

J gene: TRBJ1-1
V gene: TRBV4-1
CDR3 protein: CASSQDRRNTEAFF

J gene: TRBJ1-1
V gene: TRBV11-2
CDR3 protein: CASSSTGNTEAFF

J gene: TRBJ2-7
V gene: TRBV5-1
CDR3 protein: CASSLGEGSYEQYF

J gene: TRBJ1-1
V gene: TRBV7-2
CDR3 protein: CASSFQGNTEAFF

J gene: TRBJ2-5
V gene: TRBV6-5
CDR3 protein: CASSYSRRETQYF

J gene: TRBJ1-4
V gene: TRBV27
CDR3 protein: CASSLYRGNEKLFF

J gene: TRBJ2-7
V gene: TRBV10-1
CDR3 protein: CASSEVLAGDLAYEQYF

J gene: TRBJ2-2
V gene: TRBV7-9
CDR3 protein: CASSSGTGIRAGELFF

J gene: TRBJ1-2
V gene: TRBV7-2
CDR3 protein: CASSGYRRGDYGYTF

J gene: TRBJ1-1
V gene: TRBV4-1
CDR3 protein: CASSHRGGLNTEAFF

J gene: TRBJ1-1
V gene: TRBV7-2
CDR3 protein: CASSPAGISNTEAFF

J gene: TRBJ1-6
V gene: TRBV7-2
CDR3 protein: CASSVIGWGDSPLHF

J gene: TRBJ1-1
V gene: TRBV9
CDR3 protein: CASSRDRGQSEAFF

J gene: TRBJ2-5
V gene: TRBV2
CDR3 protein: CASTREETQYF

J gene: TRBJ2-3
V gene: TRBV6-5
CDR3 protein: CATQRGGSTDTQYF

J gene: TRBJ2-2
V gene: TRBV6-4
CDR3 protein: CASSESGTGELFF

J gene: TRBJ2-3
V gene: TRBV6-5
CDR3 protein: CASRRTYEATDTQYF

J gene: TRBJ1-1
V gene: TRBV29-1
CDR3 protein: CSVFWQGVIVPFF

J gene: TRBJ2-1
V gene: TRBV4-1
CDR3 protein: CASSQDGQGLNEQFF

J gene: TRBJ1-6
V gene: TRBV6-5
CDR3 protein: CASSRGGQALHF

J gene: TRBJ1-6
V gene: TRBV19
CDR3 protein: CASSIEGQRPAPLHF

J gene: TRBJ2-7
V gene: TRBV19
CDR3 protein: CASGEASSYEQYF

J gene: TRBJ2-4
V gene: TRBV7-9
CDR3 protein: CASSSSTGAMNRDIQYF

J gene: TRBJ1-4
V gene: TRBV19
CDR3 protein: CASITPGQGSEKLFF

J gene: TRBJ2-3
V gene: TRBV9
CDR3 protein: CASSVGGTSGGFTDTQYF

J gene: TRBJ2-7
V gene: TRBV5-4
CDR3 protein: CASSLWGGPGEQYF

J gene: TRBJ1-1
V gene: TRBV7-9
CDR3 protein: CASSLGAARNTEAFF

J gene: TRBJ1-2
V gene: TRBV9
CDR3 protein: CASSVETGTSYGYTF

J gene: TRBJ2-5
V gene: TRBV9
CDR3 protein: CASSVGASGEHKETQYF

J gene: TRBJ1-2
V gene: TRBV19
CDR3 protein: CASSPGDTYGYTF

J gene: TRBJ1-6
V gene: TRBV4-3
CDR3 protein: CASSQAQTVNSPLHF

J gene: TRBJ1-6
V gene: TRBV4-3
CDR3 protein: CASSQDSGRSPLHF